The present T cell receptor (beta chain) was sequenced within a study of cytotoxic CD8 clonotypes in ibrutinib-treated CLL (dated by TCRdb to the early 2020s). The study in broad terms: The cohort included roughly 15 treatment-naive and 11 relapsed/refractory patients; around 18 were IGHV unmutated. Responses were partial in around 25 patients and complete in 2; after median approximately 69 months follow-up, around 15 stayed in remission and approximately 12 progressed. Samples at response were collected after a median of about 12 months of treatment, with a range of roughly 6 to 40 months. Samples averaged roughly 260,000 productive templates and just under 95,000 productive rearrangements. Of the 70 to 100 people in the trial, around 24 had longitudinal samples available. Cryopreserved peripheral blood mononuclear cells were collected at three points: before therapy, at response, and at either sustained remission or disease progression.

The CDR3, from cysteine to phenylalanine, totals 14 residues. The DNA shown is the 42-base CDR3, in frame from base 1. At the junction V is shortened by 9 bases and J by 4 bases, with 18 bases in between. CDR1 and CDR2, looked up from the germline V gene, are SNHLY and FYNNEI. This clone has a handful of counts. No cognate antigen has been identified for it. Base qualities are not recorded, but no much larger clone differs from it by a single base. For TCR beta library preparation, 1.5 to 2 micrograms of genomic DNA was extracted from cryopreserved PBMCs. Longitudinal blood samples from CLL patients on ibrutinib monotherapy were analyzed using high-throughput TCR beta sequencing. The patients took part in an open-label, single-center phase 2 trial of ibrutinib monotherapy. The full study reports these points: Sustained-remission and progressing patients did not have matched sampling times, and lymph node repertoires were not examined. Public clonotypes were rare and either shrank or stayed stable during treatment, and the rise in clonality at ibrutinib response reflected expansion of private clonotypes. At baseline, clonality was higher than in age-matched healthy donors and showed a strong correlation with circulating CD8+ T-cell counts. Clonality increased at ibrutinib response, stayed stable in sustained remission, and fell back toward baseline at progression.

On a MiSeq, deep resolution sequencing aimed for a depth between 1 in 1 million and 1 in 200,000 T cells, with each clonotype covered approximately 9.2x on average. TCR beta libraries were generated with the immunoSEQ hsTCRB Kit. On the authors' methods: The data were analyzed with ImmunoSEQ Analyzer and ImmunoSEQ Data Assistant, and V, D and J gene assignments followed IMGT definitions. Clonality was computed as one minus normalized Shannon entropy of productive rearrangement frequencies, ranging from 0 to 1. Only overrepresented clonotypes making up at least 0.05% of the repertoire of each patient were included in the public clonotype analysis. Repertoires from about a dozen age-matched healthy donors in immuneACCESS were used as clonality controls. Entries here come from immuneACCESS through TCRdb and include only in-frame sequences with V and J called. Some clones fail to appear in such tables; in the studies checked, an unresolved V gene covers under half of the shortfall, and the cause of the remainder is unknown. That table is the source of V, J and clone size, and D and trimming were worked out from the DNA. Recorded for this sample are about 5,500 clones; 68% of them occurred a single time. 35% to 50% of the sample is taken by the ten largest.

This receptor chain uses TRBV2 and TRBJ1-1; a confident D gene designation cannot be given. This receptor was obtained from a human donor with chronic lymphocytic leukemia. The material sequenced was PBMCs, taken before ibrutinib treatment. The nucleotides read TGTGCCAGTACCCCGAGAGGAGGGTCCACTGAAGCTTTCTTT. The resulting protein is CASTPRGGSTEAFF.